Below, 29 T cell receptor beta chains from the same sample are listed, as sequenced in a study of CD8 T cell repertoires and HIV-1 epitope variants (dated by TCRdb to the early 2020s). These receptors' targets are unknown. Libraries were built with the immunoSEQ multiplex PCR assay. TCRdb carries this immuneACCESS record with in-frame sequences only. Its versions omit some clonotypes, under half of them owing to an unresolved V gene in the studies checked, with the rest unexplained. This sample is represented by around 4,500 clones; around 69% of them were singletons. About 45% of the sample belongs to the ten largest clones. The sample consisted of cultured CD8+ T cells derived from PBMCs. The receptors shown here come from a male donor with HIV.

V gene TRBV29-1 combines with J gene TRBJ1-1; D uncertain. CDR1 SQVTM and CDR2 ANQGSEA come from the germline V gene. V was trimmed by 3 bases and J by 7 bases, leaving 6 bases between them. The CDR3 extends over 10 amino acids. The CDR3 nucleotides are TGCAGCGTTGACGGAGTTGAAGCTTTCTTT. Amino acid sequence: CSVDGVEAFF.

CDR3 DNA: TGTGCCTGGAGTGCCGGGTCCGGGGCGGGAAACATTCAGTACTTC. The encoded protein is CAWSAGSGAGNIQYF. The chain couples TRBV30 to TRBJ2-4, with D perhaps TRBD1 or TRBD2 (5 bases each). Germline loops: CDR1 GTSNPN, CDR2 SVGIG (reference sequence). The CDR3 runs to 15 residues. Trimming pared 1 base from V and 6 bases from J, leaving 16 bases between.

The V call is TRBV18, the J call TRBJ1-1; D uncertain. With 0 bases removed from V and 3 bases from J, the gap between germline ends came to 11 bases. This CDR3 comprises 15 residues. CDR1 and CDR2 (germline): KGHSH, LQKENI. In DNA form, the CDR3 reads TGTGCCAGCTCACCACCCTTGGGCGGAGACACTGAAGCTTTCTTT. Translation gives CASSPPLGGDTEAFF.

The gene calls are TRBV9 and TRBJ2-3; the D gene is possibly TRBD2 (5 bases). Germline V gene data show CDR1 as SGDLS and CDR2 as YYNGEE. The CDR3 has 13 amino acids. The germline V and J ends were trimmed by 7 bases and 1 base, with 10 bases remaining between them. In DNA form, the CDR3 reads TGTGCCAGCGCCGAGGGCGGCACAGATACGCAGTATTTT. As protein: CASAEGGTDTQYF.

The rearrangement uses TRBV4-3 and TRBJ1-6; 8 bases are a match to TRBD1. The CDR3 has 17 amino acids. V gave up 0 bases and J gave up 9 bases; unmatched junction bases: 10. Per germline, CDR1 LGHNA and CDR2 YSLEER. The CDR3: CASSQELPDRVGSPLHF. As DNA, the CDR3 is TGCGCCAGCAGCCAAGAACTCCCGGACAGGGTTGGTTCACCCCTCCACTTT.

The chain couples TRBV9 to TRBJ2-3; TRBD2 might be the D (5 bases). CDR3 length: 13 amino acids. CDR1 is SGDLS and CDR2 is YYNGEE in the germline V gene. Trimming left V 0 bases short and J 4 bases short, with 6 bases between. This CDR3 reads CASSVAAADTQYF. CDR3 coding DNA: TGTGCCAGCAGCGTAGCAGCGGCAGATACGCAGTATTTT.

This chain links TRBV5-1 with TRBJ1-2; D uncertain. CDR1 and CDR2 (germline): SGHRS, YFSETQ. V was shortened by 1 base and J by 8 bases, with 21 bases between the two germline ends. This CDR3 is built from 16 residues. This CDR3 reads CASSLTSSGRPWGYTF. CDR3 DNA sequence: TGCGCCAGCAGCTTGACCTCGTCCGGACGCCCCTGGGGCTACACCTTC.

This clone was picked up a small number of times. The chain couples TRBV6-5 to TRBJ2-3; a weak D match, TRBD2 (5 bases). In germline, CDR1 is MNHEY, CDR2 SVGAGI. The V end was cut by 5 bases, the J end by 8 bases, with 17 bases between. This CDR3 has 14 residues. CDR3 coding DNA: TGTGCCAGCAGTCCTGGACTGAGAGACGGTACGCAGTATTTT. Protein sequence: CASSPGLRDGTQYF.

Only one count was recorded for this clone. The chain combines TRBV6-4 with TRBJ2-1, with D possibly being TRBD1 (6 bases). CDR1 MRHNA and CDR2 SNTAGT come from the germline V gene. V was trimmed by 1 base and J by 12 bases, leaving 13 bases between them. This CDR3 contains 13 residues. CDR3 DNA: TGTGCCAGCAGTGACTTTGCCGGACAGCTGCAGTTCTTC. Encoded protein: CASSDFAGQLQFF.

This clone was counted between two and nine times. The rearrangement links TRBV19 to TRBJ1-1, with D maybe TRBD1 (5 bases). From germline, CDR1 is LNHDA and CDR2 SQIVND (reference sequence). Trimming removed 4 bases from V and 1 base from J, with 10 bases in between. This CDR3 spans 14 amino acids. The CDR3 sequence: CASSTGIRNTEAFF. The CDR3 coding sequence is TGTGCCAGTAGTACAGGGATACGGAACACTGAAGCTTTCTTT.

The V call is TRBV27, the J call TRBJ2-2, with 7 bases identical to TRBD1. This CDR3 is built from 15 residues. J was trimmed by 0 bases and V by 6 bases; bases with no gene match: 4. CDR1 and CDR2 from the germline V gene are MNHEY and SMNVEV (reference sequence). The CDR3 is CASRPGTANTGELFF. CDR3 nucleotide sequence: TGTGCCAGCAGGCCCGGGACAGCGAACACCGGGGAGCTGTTTTTT.

This clone appeared a few times. CDR3 sequence reads: CASRLGGTATGELFF. The CDR3 DNA sequence: TGTGCCAGCAGGTTGGGGGGGACGGCCACCGGGGAGCTGTTTTTT. The chain carries TRBV6-5 and TRBJ2-2; 7 positions agree with TRBD2. Germline lookup yields CDR1 MNHEY and CDR2 SVGAGI. The J segment lost 4 bases and the V segment lost 6 bases, leaving 8 bases of the junction unmatched. The CDR3 length is 15 residues.

This sequence joins TRBV11-2 and TRBJ2-7; 7 bases are a match to TRBD1. J lost 7 bases, V lost 3 bases, and 9 bases had no gene match. Looked up from germline, CDR1 is SGHAT and CDR2 is FQNNGV. This CDR3 region has 14 residues. CDR3 sequence reads: CASSLGQYLREQYF. CDR3 nucleotide sequence: TGTGCCAGCAGCTTGGGACAGTACCTTCGTGAGCAGTACTTC.

J is TRBJ1-2 and V is TRBV11-2; D is unresolved. The germline V and J ends were trimmed by 1 base and 8 bases, with 11 bases remaining between them. The germline gives CDR1 SGHAT, CDR2 FQNNGV. The CDR3 consists of 13 residues. Here the CDR3 DNA reads TGTGCCAGCAGCTTAGGTACCAGTGAAGGCTACACCTTC. Residues: CASSLGTSEGYTF. Drawing the rest from reference TRBV11-2 and TRBJ1-2, the complete variable domain is EAGVAQSPRYKIIEKRQSVAFWCNPISGHATLYWYQQILGQGPKLLIQFQNNGVVDDSQLPKDRFSAERLKGVDSTLKIQPAKLEDSAVYLCASSLGTSEGYTFGSGTRLTVV.

CDR3 region: CASSPQSAGELFF. The CDR3 nucleotides read TGTGCCAGCAGCCCCCAGTCAGCCGGGGAGCTGTTTTTT. The chain has TRBV11-1 and TRBJ2-2; D call uncertain. V gave up 5 bases and J gave up 6 bases, with 10 bases separating them. From germline, CDR1 is SGHAT and CDR2 FQDESV (reference sequence). CDR3 length equals 13 residues.

This clone is labeled medium-sized (0.01 to 0.1%). DNA of the CDR3: TGTGCCAGCAGTTACTTGGATATGAACACTGAAGCTTTCTTT. Its protein product is CASSYLDMNTEAFF. The chain employs TRBV6-5 and TRBJ1-1; D gene unclear. The germline V and J ends were trimmed by 1 base and 0 bases, with 6 bases remaining between them. The CDR3 runs 14 residues. The germline CDR1 and CDR2 sequences are MNHEY and SVGAGI.

A few counts support this clone. This chain links TRBV6-5 with TRBJ1-1; D is possibly TRBD1 (6 bases). The CDR3 totals 15 residues. Per the germline V gene, CDR1 is MNHEY and CDR2 is SVGAGI. Trimming removed 0 bases from V and 4 bases from J, with 12 bases in between. CDR3 DNA: TGTGCCAGCAGTTACTCGGACAGTTCGGTCACTGAAGCTTTCTTT. Translated: CASSYSDSSVTEAFF.

There are a few counts of this clone. In nucleotides, the CDR3 is TGTGCCAGCAGTGAGGGGGACGGACGATACGAGCAGTACTTC. This sequence encodes CASSEGDGRYEQYF. This chain joins TRBV25-1 and TRBJ2-7; D may correspond to TRBD1 or TRBD2 (5 bases each). CDR1 and CDR2 (germline): MGHDK, SYGVNS. With 3 bases removed from V and 4 bases from J, the gap between germline ends came to 13 bases. CDR3 size: 14 residues.

This chain links TRBV27 with TRBJ1-6; 7 nucleotides line up with TRBD1. The germline gives CDR1 MNHEY, CDR2 SMNVEV (reference sequence). The CDR3 is made up of 11 amino acids. V dropped 4 bases and J dropped 14; count of bases not matched to a gene: 2. The chain's CDR3 is CASSSGTALHF. CDR3 sequence (DNA): TGTGCCAGCAGTTCCGGGACAGCCCTCCACTTT.

This sequence joins TRBV5-1 and TRBJ2-7; 9 bases are a match to TRBD1. CDR1 and CDR2 (germline): SGHRS, YFSETQ. The CDR3 runs to 17 residues. The V segment lost 4 bases and the J segment 3 bases; nucleotides outside the gene matches: 14. CDR3 amino acids: CASSKPLAGTGIYEQYF. The CDR3 coding sequence is TGCGCCAGCAGCAAACCCCTCGCCGGGACAGGGATCTACGAGCAGTACTTC.

V usage is TRBV4-2 and J usage is TRBJ2-2, with D possibly called TRBD1 or TRBD2 (5 bases each). Per germline, CDR1 LGHNA and CDR2 YNFKEQ. This CDR3 has 13 residues. V was trimmed by 8 bases and J by 5 bases, leaving 12 bases between them. The CDR3 DNA reads as TGTGCCAGCTGGGGGATAAAGACCGGGGAGCTGTTTTTT. Protein sequence: CASWGIKTGELFF.

This clone was picked up a small number of times. The rearrangement joins TRBV9 to TRBJ1-1; 7 positions agree with TRBD1. With V trimmed by 2 bases and J by 6 bases, 4 bases remained unmatched. The CDR3 runs 13 residues. Germline V gene data show CDR1 as SGDLS and CDR2 as YYNGEE. The CDR3 spells CASSVGQVSEAFF. In DNA form, the CDR3 reads TGTGCCAGCAGCGTCGGACAGGTTTCTGAAGCTTTCTTT. The complete variable domain, with remaining parts taken from reference TRBV9 and TRBJ1-1, reads DSGVTQTPKHLITATGQRVTLRCSPRSGDLSVYWYQQSLDQGLQFLIQYYNGEERAKGNILERFSAQQFPDLHSELNLSSLELGDSALYFCASSVGQVSEAFFGQGTRLTVV.

This clone was seen a few times. The chain uses TRBV19 and TRBJ1-1; D might be TRBD1 (6 bases). Germline CDR1 is LNHDA and CDR2 is SQIVND (reference sequence). The CDR3 runs to 17 residues. The V and J ends lost 0 bases and 0 bases respectively, with 14 bases between them. The CDR3 reads CASSIDVTGTMNTEAFF. The CDR3 bases are TGTGCCAGTAGTATAGACGTTACCGGGACAATGAACACTGAAGCTTTCTTT.

The chain carries TRBV18 and TRBJ2-7; possibly TRBD2 for D (6 bases). The CDR3 loop spans 12 amino acids. Germline V lookup: CDR1 KGHSH, CDR2 LQKENI. The germline V and J ends were trimmed by 6 bases and 4 bases, with 10 bases remaining between them. The CDR3 region is CASSSGTYEQYF. As DNA, the CDR3 is TGTGCCAGCTCTTCCGGGACTTACGAGCAGTACTTC.

The chain couples TRBV7-8 to TRBJ2-3, with 7 bases identical to TRBD2. Trimming at V came to 1 base and at J to 6 bases, leaving 7 bases not matched to a gene. The CDR3 is 15 amino acids. The germline V gene encodes CDR1 SGHVS and CDR2 FQNEAQ. CDR3: CASSLGLAVQDTQYF. Written as DNA, the CDR3 is TGTGCCAGCAGCTTAGGTCTAGCGGTTCAGGATACGCAGTATTTT.

The rearrangement joins TRBV28 to TRBJ1-5; no clear D gene. Germline assignment: CDR1 MDHEN and CDR2 SYDVKM. This CDR3 is built from 15 residues. Trimming removed 10 bases at V and 0 bases at J, with 16 bases between. CDR3 loop: CATLKDGYSNQPQHF. Written as DNA, the CDR3 is TGTGCCACCCTCAAGGACGGCTATAGCAATCAGCCCCAGCATTTT.

This clone was detected only a few times. J is TRBJ2-7 and V is TRBV21-1; TRBD2 is the table's D call, not checked against the DNA. TRBV21-1 is classified as a pseudogene. The CDR3 has 13 amino acids. For the CDR3, the DNA is TGTGCCAGCAGCAATGACTCTTCCTACGAGCAGTACTTC. Its translation is CASSNDSSYEQYF.

The chain couples TRBV5-1 to TRBJ1-6; perhaps TRBD1 as D (6 bases). V lost 1 base to trimming and J lost 8 bases, with 13 bases between them. The CDR3 length is 15 residues. From germline, CDR1 is SGHRS and CDR2 YFSETQ. CDR3 sequence reads: CASSLLPGADSPLHF. The CDR3 bases are TGCGCCAGCAGCTTGCTCCCGGGGGCAGATTCACCCCTCCACTTT. Full variable domain (outside the CDR3, taken from reference TRBV5-1 and TRBJ1-6): KAGVTQTPRYLIKTRGQQVTLSCSPISGHRSVSWYQQTPGQGLQFLFEYFSETQRNKGNFPGRFSGRQFSNSRSEMNVSTLELGDSALYLCASSLLPGADSPLHFGNGTRLTVT.

A single count supports this clone. The chain links TRBV28 to TRBJ2-6; D ambiguous. The CDR3 has 15 amino acids. The germline gives CDR1 MDHEN, CDR2 SYDVKM. Deletions cut 3 bases from V and 1 base from J, with 7 bases between. The CDR3 here is CASSFSLSGANVLTF. DNA of the CDR3: TGTGCCAGCAGTTTCTCATTGTCTGGGGCCAACGTCCTGACTTTC.